This TCR beta chain emerged from a study of T cells in Graves' hyperthyroidism and ophthalmopathy. Findings and limits, study-wide: Also found in blood were most expanded thyroid clonotypes above 0.001.

Authors of the study amplified TCR beta CDR3 regions from RNA transcripts. HTBI primers were the set used in a first-round RT-PCR of the TCR CDR3. TCRdb reprocessed the multiplex PCR reads with MiXCR, giving one entry per CDR3 protein. The sample includes approximately 400,000 distinct CDR3 sequences, under 15% of them seen just once. In this sample, this clonotype turned up many times. Its antigen is currently unknown. V lost 4 bases and J 4 bases, leaving 9 bases between the germline ends. The length of the CDR3 is 13 residues. CDR1 is WNHNN, CDR2 SYGVQD, per germline (reference sequence). Subjects aged 18 to 65 presented with newly diagnosed hyperthyroidism of less than 2 months' duration. PBMCs were collected from a roughly 10 ml volume of fresh peripheral blood.

This chain links TRBV10-1 with TRBJ2-3; possible D gene TRBD1, 5 bases. The sample comprised blood. The clonotype was recovered from a woman aged 25 to 39 with Graves' hyperthyroidism. For the CDR3, the DNA is TGCGCCAGCAGTGGAAGGGGCCCAGATACGCAGTATTTT. It encodes CASSGRGPDTQYF.